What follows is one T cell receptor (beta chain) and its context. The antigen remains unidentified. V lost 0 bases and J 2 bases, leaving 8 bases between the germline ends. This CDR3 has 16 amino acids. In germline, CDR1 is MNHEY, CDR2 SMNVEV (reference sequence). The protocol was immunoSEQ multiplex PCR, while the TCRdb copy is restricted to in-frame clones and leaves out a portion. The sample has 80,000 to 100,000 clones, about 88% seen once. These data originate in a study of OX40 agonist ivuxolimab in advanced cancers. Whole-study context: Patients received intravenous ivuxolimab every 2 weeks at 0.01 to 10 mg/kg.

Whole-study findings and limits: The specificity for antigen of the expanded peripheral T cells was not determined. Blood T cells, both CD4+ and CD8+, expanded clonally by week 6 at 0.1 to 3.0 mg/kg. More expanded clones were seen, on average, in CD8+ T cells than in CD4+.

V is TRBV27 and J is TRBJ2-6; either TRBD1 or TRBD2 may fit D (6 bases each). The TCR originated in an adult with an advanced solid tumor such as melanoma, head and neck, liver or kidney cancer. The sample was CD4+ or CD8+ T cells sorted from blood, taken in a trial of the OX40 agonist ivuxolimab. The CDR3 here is CASSLSRGAGANVLTF. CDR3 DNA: TGTGCCAGCAGTTTATCGAGGGGGGCTGGGGCCAACGTCCTGACTTTC.